Described below is a single T cell receptor (beta chain) sequence and its context. The antigen remains undetermined. The data were taken from a study of T cell responses to AZD1222 COVID-19 vaccine. Broader study findings: Females made up more of the donors, who were largely white British, and clonal diversity may have come out too low.

CDR3 length: 14 amino acids. The V end was cut by 5 bases, the J end by 8 bases, with 15 bases between. Germline V gene data show CDR1 as MNHEY and CDR2 as SMNVEV (reference sequence). Assay used: immunoSEQ multiplex PCR; TCRdb lists only in-frame clones, some missing. The sample comprises more than 85,000 clones, approximately 89% of which are singletons, and roughly 15% rests with the top ten. This material consisted of peripheral blood, taken on day 0 of AZD1222 vaccination. The gene calls are TRBV27 and TRBJ1-4; TRBD1 might be the D (5 bases). This receptor was identified in an adult in good health. The CDR3, as DNA: TGTGCCAGCAGTCGGGGCGGGGAGGGAGAAAAACTGTTTTTT. It is translated as CASSRGGEGEKLFF.